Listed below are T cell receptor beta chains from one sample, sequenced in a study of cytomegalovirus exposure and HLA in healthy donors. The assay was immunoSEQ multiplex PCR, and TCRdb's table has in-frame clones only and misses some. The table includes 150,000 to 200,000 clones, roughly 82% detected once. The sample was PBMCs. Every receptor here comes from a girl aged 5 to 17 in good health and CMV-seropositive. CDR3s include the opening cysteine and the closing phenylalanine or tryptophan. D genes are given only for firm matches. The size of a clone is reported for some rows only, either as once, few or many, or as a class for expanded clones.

DNA: TGTGCCAGTACATCGAGGGAGGGCCCGTTCGATGAGCAGTTCTTC
CDR3: CASTSREGPFDEQFF
V: TRBV19
D: TRBD2
J: TRBJ2-1
size: -

DNA: TGTGCCAGCAGTGAAGAGAACGGTTCCTACGAGCAGTACTTC
CDR3: CASSEENGSYEQYF
V: TRBV6-4
D: -
J: TRBJ2-7
size: -

DNA: TGTGCCAGCAGTGAGACTTCTCTCTCCTACAATGAGCAGTTCTTC
CDR3: CASSETSLSYNEQFF
V: TRBV2
D: -
J: TRBJ2-1
size: -

DNA: TGTGCCAGCAGGACAGGGGGGGCCAACGTCCTGACTTTC
CDR3: CASRTGGANVLTF
V: TRBV27
D: TRBD1
J: TRBJ2-6
size: -

DNA: TGCAGCGTTGGGACAGGGGACGGAGGGGCCCAGTACTTC
CDR3: CSVGTGDGGAQYF
V: TRBV29-1
D: TRBD1
J: TRBJ2-5
size: few

DNA: TGTGCCACCAGCCGCCCTGGCTCACAGGGACGGGAGACCCAGTACTTC
CDR3: CATSRPGSQGRETQYF
V: TRBV15
D: -
J: TRBJ2-5
size: -

DNA: TGTGCCAGCAGCCACAGTGCTCCCGCGAACACCGGGGAGCTGTTTTTT
CDR3: CASSHSAPANTGELFF
V: TRBV9
D: -
J: TRBJ2-2
size: -

DNA: TGTGCCAGCAGCTTCCAGGGGGCGGGCACCGGGGAGCTGTTTTTT
CDR3: CASSFQGAGTGELFF
V: TRBV11-2
D: TRBD1
J: TRBJ2-2
size: -

DNA: TGTGCCAGCAGCCCTCGGCAGGGATTAAATGATGGCTATGGCTACACCTTC
CDR3: CASSPRQGLNDGYGYTF
V: TRBV7-9
D: -
J: TRBJ1-2
size: -

DNA: TGTGCCAGCAGTGGGGACAGCTCCTCCTATGGCTACACCTTC
CDR3: CASSGDSSSYGYTF
V: TRBV2
D: TRBD1
J: TRBJ1-2
size: -

DNA: TGTTTCACAGGGTGCTCTGGGCGGACTTACTACGAGCAGTACTTC
CDR3: CFTGCSGRTYYEQYF
V: TRBV27
D: -
J: TRBJ2-7
size: -

DNA: TGTGCCAGCAGCTTATCCGTCGGGGGCAATGAGCAGTTCTTC
CDR3: CASSLSVGGNEQFF
V: TRBV7-9
D: -
J: TRBJ2-1
size: -

DNA: TGCGCCAGCAGTCAATACTTTGGGGGCCGTACTAAGAACTATGGCTACACCTTC
CDR3: CASSQYFGGRTKNYGYTF
V: TRBV23-1
D: -
J: TRBJ1-2
size: -

DNA: TGCGCCAGCAGCCAAGTTAGGGCGGGGGGGGTTCTCGATACGCAGTATTTT
CDR3: CASSQVRAGGVLDTQYF
V: TRBV4-1
D: TRBD2
J: TRBJ2-3
size: few

DNA: TGCGCCAGCAGCTTTGGTGGGGCGAATGAGCAGTTCTTC
CDR3: CASSFGGANEQFF
V: TRBV5-1
D: -
J: TRBJ2-1
size: once

DNA: TGTGCTAGTGGCCTTTGGGACAGGGCCCCCTACGAGCAGTACTTC
CDR3: CASGLWDRAPYEQYF
V: TRBV12-5
D: TRBD1
J: TRBJ2-7
size: -

DNA: TGCGCCAGCAGCCAAGAGCCCGGGACTAGCGGATGGAATGAGCAGTTCTTC
CDR3: CASSQEPGTSGWNEQFF
V: TRBV4-1
D: TRBD2
J: TRBJ2-1
size: -

DNA: TGTGCCATCTCCGAAAGGAGCGGGGGCTACAATGAGCAGTTCTTC
CDR3: CAISERSGGYNEQFF
V: TRBV10-3
D: TRBD2
J: TRBJ2-1
size: -

DNA: TGTGCCAGCAGTGCCGAGTACACCGGGGAGCTGTTTTTT
CDR3: CASSAEYTGELFF
V: TRBV6-4
D: -
J: TRBJ2-2
size: -

DNA: TGTGCCTGGAGTGCCCGGGGGGAAACTGAAGCTTTCTTT
CDR3: CAWSARGETEAFF
V: TRBV30
D: -
J: TRBJ1-1
size: -

DNA: TGTGCCAGCAGGCTACAGGGTTATGGAAACACCATATATTTT
CDR3: CASRLQGYGNTIYF
V: TRBV6-5
D: -
J: TRBJ1-3
size: -

DNA: TGTGCCAGCAGTTTTTCTCAGGGAGGTGAAAAACTGTTTTTT
CDR3: CASSFSQGGEKLFF
V: TRBV28
D: -
J: TRBJ1-4
size: once

DNA: TGTGCCAGCAACGCCGGACAGGGGGCGATCTCCTACGAGCAGTACTTC
CDR3: CASNAGQGAISYEQYF
V: TRBV7-9
D: TRBD1
J: TRBJ2-7
size: once

DNA: TGCGCCAGCAGTGAGGGGGGACAGCAAGAGACCCAGTACTTC
CDR3: CASSEGGQQETQYF
V: TRBV10-1
D: TRBD1
J: TRBJ2-5
size: once

DNA: TGTGCCAGCAGTCAAAGGACAGGGAGCTCCTACGAGCAGTACTTC
CDR3: CASSQRTGSSYEQYF
V: TRBV6-1
D: TRBD1
J: TRBJ2-7
size: -

DNA: TGTGCCAGCAGTGCGTCGGGTGGCGGCAATCAGCCCCAGCATTTT
CDR3: CASSASGGGNQPQHF
V: TRBV6-4
D: -
J: TRBJ1-5
size: once

DNA: TGTGCCAGCAGCTTAAATTCCCCCTACGAGCAGTACTTC
CDR3: CASSLNSPYEQYF
V: TRBV13
D: -
J: TRBJ2-7
size: -

DNA: TGTGCCAGTAGACAGAACACTGAAGCTTTCTTT
CDR3: CASRQNTEAFF
V: TRBV19
D: -
J: TRBJ1-1
size: -

DNA: TGTGCCAGCTCACCAGCCGACAGGGCCGAGCAGTACTTC
CDR3: CASSPADRAEQYF
V: TRBV18
D: TRBD1
J: TRBJ2-7
size: few

DNA: TGTGCCAGCAGCTTCCCGGGGGGGAATGAGCAGTTCTTC
CDR3: CASSFPGGNEQFF
V: TRBV11-2
D: TRBD2
J: TRBJ2-1
size: -

DNA: TGTGCCAGCAGCCCTAGCGTTAGCACAGATACGCAGTATTTT
CDR3: CASSPSVSTDTQYF
V: TRBV9
D: -
J: TRBJ2-3
size: -

DNA: TGTGCCATCAGGAGGACAGGGAATGAGCAGTTCTTC
CDR3: CAIRRTGNEQFF
V: TRBV10-3
D: TRBD1
J: TRBJ2-1
size: -

DNA: TGTGCCAGCAGTTGGTGGGGGGATGGCTACACCTTC
CDR3: CASSWWGDGYTF
V: TRBV6-4
D: -
J: TRBJ1-2
size: -

DNA: TGTGCCTGGGAACAGGGCTTGAACACTGAAGCTTTCTTT
CDR3: CAWEQGLNTEAFF
V: TRBV30
D: -
J: TRBJ1-1
size: -

DNA: TGTGCCAGCAGCAAAAGTATCCAGGGCGGAGGGCCCGGGGAGCTGTTTTTT
CDR3: CASSKSIQGGGPGELFF
V: TRBV21-1
D: -
J: TRBJ2-2
size: -

DNA: TGTGCCACCAGCAGAGATCGCCGGGGGGACACTGAAGCTTTCTTT
CDR3: CATSRDRRGDTEAFF
V: TRBV15
D: -
J: TRBJ1-1
size: -

DNA: TGTGCCAGCAGTTTAATCCGGGGAGCGAGCACAGATACGCAGTATTTT
CDR3: CASSLIRGASTDTQYF
V: TRBV28
D: -
J: TRBJ2-3
size: -

DNA: TGCGCCAGCAGCCAGGTACAGGGGGCGGACACTGAAGCTTTCTTT
CDR3: CASSQVQGADTEAFF
V: TRBV4-1
D: TRBD1
J: TRBJ1-1
size: -

DNA: TGCGCCAGCAGCCAAGACAGGGGGCGCAGCATAGGTGGCTACACCTTC
CDR3: CASSQDRGRSIGGYTF
V: TRBV4-3
D: TRBD1
J: TRBJ1-2
size: once

DNA: TGCGCCAGCAATTCTGCGGGAACATACAATGAGCAGTTCTTC
CDR3: CASNSAGTYNEQFF
V: TRBV5-1
D: -
J: TRBJ2-1
size: -

DNA: TGTGCCAGCAGCCAACAGGGATATTCACCCCTCCACTTT
CDR3: CASSQQGYSPLHF
V: TRBV5-6
D: -
J: TRBJ1-6
size: -

DNA: TGTGCCAGCAGTTGGCGGACAGGGGGAGGCTACACCTTC
CDR3: CASSWRTGGGYTF
V: TRBV28
D: TRBD1
J: TRBJ1-2
size: -

DNA: TGTGCCAGCAGCTTGGGGACTAGCGTGGACAATGAGCAGTTCTTC
CDR3: CASSLGTSVDNEQFF
V: TRBV5-4
D: TRBD2
J: TRBJ2-1
size: -

DNA: TGTGCCAGCAGCCAGCCTCCAGGGCGAGAAAACTATGGCTACACCTTC
CDR3: CASSQPPGRENYGYTF
V: TRBV5-4
D: -
J: TRBJ1-2
size: -

DNA: TGCGCCAGCAGCTCCCGTGGCGGGGGCACAGATACGCAGTATTTT
CDR3: CASSSRGGGTDTQYF
V: TRBV4-3
D: -
J: TRBJ2-3
size: -

DNA: TGTGCCAGCAGCTTCGACAGAAACACTGAAGCTTTCTTT
CDR3: CASSFDRNTEAFF
V: TRBV13
D: -
J: TRBJ1-1
size: few

DNA: TGCGCCAGCAGTGAGGGTGGTCAGTATAGCAATCAGCCCCAGCATTTT
CDR3: CASSEGGQYSNQPQHF
V: TRBV10-1
D: -
J: TRBJ1-5
size: -

DNA: TGTGCCACCAGCGACCCCACACGGACTAGCGGGCGGTACAATGAGCAGTTCTTC
CDR3: CATSDPTRTSGRYNEQFF
V: TRBV15
D: TRBD2
J: TRBJ2-1
size: -

DNA: TGTGCCATCAGTGATTCCGGGACAGGGAGAAATCAGCCCCAGCATTTT
CDR3: CAISDSGTGRNQPQHF
V: TRBV10-3
D: TRBD1
J: TRBJ1-5
size: -

DNA: TGTGCCAGCAGCTTAGCGGGAGGGGAGCAGTACTTC
CDR3: CASSLAGGEQYF
V: TRBV7-3
D: TRBD2
J: TRBJ2-7
size: -

DNA: TGCGCCACCCACCTAGCGGGTGGATACAATGAGCAGTTCTTC
CDR3: CATHLAGGYNEQFF
V: TRBV10-2
D: TRBD2
J: TRBJ2-1
size: -

DNA: TGTGCCAGCAGTCGGGGTATACTAGCGCCGTACAATGAGCAGTTCTTC
CDR3: CASSRGILAPYNEQFF
V: TRBV27
D: TRBD2
J: TRBJ2-1
size: -

DNA: TGTGCCAGCAGCTTGGCCGGGGGTACAGATACGCAGTATTTT
CDR3: CASSLAGGTDTQYF
V: TRBV5-6
D: -
J: TRBJ2-3
size: -

DNA: TGTGCCAGCAGTTTCCCCGCCGGGGGCGGGAGGGCAGATACGCAGTATTTT
CDR3: CASSFPAGGGRADTQYF
V: TRBV27
D: TRBD2
J: TRBJ2-3
size: -

DNA: TGTGCCAGCAGCGTAGACGCAGGGGGCTCGGCGGAACAGTACTTC
CDR3: CASSVDAGGSAEQYF
V: TRBV9
D: TRBD1
J: TRBJ2-7
size: once